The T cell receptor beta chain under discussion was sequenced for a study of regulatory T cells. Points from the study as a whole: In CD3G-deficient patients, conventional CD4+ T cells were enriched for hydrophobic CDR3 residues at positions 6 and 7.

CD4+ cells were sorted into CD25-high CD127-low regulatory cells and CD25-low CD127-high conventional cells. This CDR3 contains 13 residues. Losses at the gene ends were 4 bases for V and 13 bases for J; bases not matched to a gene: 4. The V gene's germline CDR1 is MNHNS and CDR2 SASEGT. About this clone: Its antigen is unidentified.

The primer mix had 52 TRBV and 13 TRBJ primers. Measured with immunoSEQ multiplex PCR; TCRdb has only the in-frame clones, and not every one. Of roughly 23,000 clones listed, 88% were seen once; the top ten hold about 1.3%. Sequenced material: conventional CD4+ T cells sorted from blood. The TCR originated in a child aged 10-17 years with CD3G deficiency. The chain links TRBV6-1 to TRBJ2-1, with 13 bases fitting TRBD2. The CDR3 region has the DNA TGTGCCAGCAGTGCTGGGACTAGCGGGGTTCAGTTCTTC. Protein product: CASSAGTSGVQFF.